The source of this T cell receptor (beta chain) is a study of blood T cell repertoires in COVID-19. The germline V gene has CDR1 DFQATT and CDR2 SNEGSKA (reference sequence). Trimming removed 3 bases from V and 2 bases from J, with 8 bases in between. The CDR3 length is 12 residues. Generated by immunoSEQ multiplex PCR, the TCRdb table keeps only in-frame clones and is missing some. The sample includes 540,000 or so clones, roughly nine tenths of them seen just once. The sample taken for sequencing was peripheral blood. The chain is built from TRBV20-1 and TRBJ2-7; D might be TRBD1 (5 bases). The sequence came from a woman in her forties or fifties with COVID-19, enrolled during active disease. The CDR3 DNA is TGCAGTGCTAGTATGGGGCCCTACGAGCAGTACTTC. The encoded protein is CSASMGPYEQYF.